Below, 29 T cell receptor beta chains from the same sample are listed, as sequenced in a study of CD8+CD57+ T cells in acquired aplastic anemia. Before being chosen for sequencing, patients had shown CD8+CD57+ cell expansion by flow cytometry. Profiles of TCR beta VDJ and CDR3 were generated from a genomic DNA template. TCRdb re-derived calls from the reads in MiXCR, one entry per CDR3 protein. Seen here are 160,000 or so distinct CDR3 sequences, over 55% observed once, and the top ten hold more than 35%. Sequenced material: sorted CD4+, CD8+, or CD8+CD57+ T cells (not recorded which) from PBMCs. The source is a human donor with aplastic anemia.

The CDR3, as DNA: TGTGCCAGCAGCGTAGGTCTCGACGATACAGGGGTCTATGGCTACACCTTC. It is translated as CASSVGLDDTGVYGYTF. The genes are TRBV9 and TRBJ1-2, with 7 bases fitting TRBD1. The J segment lost 4 bases and the V segment lost 0 bases, leaving 12 bases of the junction unmatched. The germline gives CDR1 SGDLS, CDR2 YYNGEE. The CDR3 totals 17 residues. The full variable domain, with the rest looked up from reference TRBV9 and TRBJ1-2, is DSGVTQTPKHLITATGQRVTLRCSPRSGDLSVYWYQQSLDQGLQFLIQYYNGEERAKGNILERFSAQQFPDLHSELNLSSLELGDSALYFCASSVGLDDTGVYGYTFGSGTRLTVV.

The chain has TRBV10-2 and TRBJ2-2, with a possible D match to TRBD1 (5 bases). CDR1 WSHSY and CDR2 SAAADI come from the germline V gene. This CDR3 has 14 residues. CDR3 sequence: CASKGQRNTGELFF. The CDR3 coding sequence is TGCGCGAGTAAGGGGCAGAGGAACACCGGGGAGCTGTTTTTT.

The genes are TRBV10-3 and TRBJ2-1; TRBD2 matches 7 bases. The CDR3 has 14 residues. Germline V CDR1 and CDR2: ENHRY, SYGVKD. The V gene end was trimmed by 3 bases and the J gene end by 2 bases; junction bases not matched to a gene: 1. The CDR3 loop is CAISEGTTYNEQFF. The DNA of the CDR3 is TGTGCCATCAGTGAAGGGACTACCTACAATGAGCAGTTCTTC.

V usage is TRBV7-2 and J usage is TRBJ2-7; perhaps TRBD2 as D (6 bases). Germline loops: CDR1 SGHTA, CDR2 FQGNSA. Between the trimmed V and J ends, which lost 4 bases and 4 bases, there was a span of 14 bases. This CDR3 has 14 amino acids. The CDR3 region is CASSSRPGGYEQYF. In nucleotides, the CDR3 is TGTGCCAGCAGCTCGCGTCCCGGGGGTTACGAGCAGTACTTC.

The chain joins TRBV12-3 or TRBV12-4 to TRBJ1-3; no definite D call. V was shortened by 3 bases and J by 2 bases, with 5 bases between the two germline ends. This CDR3 has 13 amino acids. The CDR3 is CASSFLPGNTIYF. The DNA for the CDR3 is TGTGCCAGCAGTTTTTTGCCTGGAAACACCATATATTTT.

The CDR3 DNA follows: TGTGCCAGCAGTGAAAGGTCGGGAGGCAGGACTTCGGCCGAGCAGTACTTC. It specifies CASSERSGGRTSAEQYF. The V and J genes are TRBV6-1 and TRBJ2-7; 7 positions agree with TRBD2. This CDR3 has 17 residues. CDR1 is MNHNS and CDR2 is SASEGT in the germline V gene. The J segment lost 6 bases and the V segment lost 2 bases, leaving 16 bases of the junction unmatched.

Regarding this clonotype: One base away lies a much larger clone, so this may be a sequencing read error. Written as DNA, the CDR3 is TGTGCCAGCAGTCCGGGACTAGGAACAGATACGCAGTATTTT. Protein: CASSPGLGTDTQYF. The chain uses TRBV6-2 or TRBV6-3 and TRBJ2-3; 8 bases map to TRBD2. CDR1 is MNHEY and CDR2 is SVGEGT in the germline V gene. The V and J ends lost 5 bases and 3 bases, in that order; junction bases with no gene match: 4. The CDR3 is 14 amino acids.

V usage is TRBV5-4 and J usage is TRBJ2-1; 16 bases are shared with TRBD2. Germline V CDR1 and CDR2: SGHNT, YYREEE (reference sequence). The CDR3 has 16 residues. J gave up 9 bases and V 3 bases, and 6 bases lay outside the gene matches. The CDR3 bases are TGTGCCAGCAGCTCCGGGACTAGCGGGGGGGCGGGTGAGCAGTTCTTC. It specifies CASSSGTSGGAGEQFF.

To note about this clonotype: This likely comes from a read error, as the CDR3 has no conserved phenylalanine or tryptophan at its end. V and J are TRBV2 and TRBJ1-1; 7 positions match TRBD1. This CDR3 contains 15 residues. The junction had 6 bases not matched to a gene; V was cut back by 3 bases and J by 2 bases. CDR1 SNHLY and CDR2 FYNNEI come from the germline V gene. This chain's CDR3 is CASSELGTANTEAFL. The CDR3 DNA reads TGTGCCAGCAGTGAGTTGGGGACAGCCAACACTGAAGCTTTCCTT.

The chain couples TRBV19 to TRBJ2-1, with 7 bases aligning to TRBD1. Germline V gene data show CDR1 as LNHDA and CDR2 as SQIVND (reference sequence). The CDR3 has 15 amino acids. The V segment lost 3 bases and the J segment 5 bases; nucleotides outside the gene matches: 7. The CDR3: CASSIWGTANNEQFF. Written as DNA, the CDR3 is TGTGCCAGTAGTATTTGGGGGACAGCAAACAATGAGCAGTTCTTC.

This chain connects TRBV15 to TRBJ2-1; either TRBD1 or TRBD2 may supply D (6 bases each). The CDR3 is made up of 12 amino acids. Trimming pared 4 bases from V and 9 bases from J, leaving 10 bases between. Germline V lookup: CDR1 LNHNV, CDR2 YYDKDF (reference sequence). The CDR3 loop is CATSTKGGEQFF. As DNA, the CDR3 is TGTGCCACCAGCACTAAGGGGGGTGAGCAGTTCTTC. Full variable domain (missing parts from reference TRBV15 and TRBJ2-1): DAMVIQNPRYQVTQFGKPVTLSCSQTLNHNVMYWYQQKSSQAPKLLFHYYDKDFNNEADTPDNFQSRRPNTSFCFLDIRSPGLGDTAMYLCATSTKGGEQFFGPGTRLTVL.

V is TRBV2 and J is TRBJ1-2; D is undetermined. Trimming shortened V by 8 bases and J by 8 bases, and 12 bases separated the two germline ends. Per the germline V gene, CDR1 is SNHLY and CDR2 is FYNNEI. The CDR3 extends over 11 amino acids. The CDR3 bases are TGTGCCAGCCGTGCGAAGGGAGGCTACACCTTC. Its translation: CASRAKGGYTF.

On this clonotype itself: One junction end does not reproduce the germline sequence, and a read error may be involved. The chain uses TRBV19 and TRBJ1-2, with D hard to call. The CDR3 consists of 12 residues. From germline, CDR1 is LNHDA and CDR2 SQIVND (reference sequence). DNA for the CDR3: TGTGCCTGTAGTATAGTGGGCTCCGGCTACACCTTC. It codes for CACSIVGSGYTF.

This chain joins TRBV25-1 and TRBJ1-1; maybe TRBD1 (6 bases). The germline gives CDR1 MGHDK, CDR2 SYGVNS. V lost 4 bases to trimming and J lost 1 base, with 13 bases between them. The CDR3 runs to 15 residues. The CDR3 DNA reads TGTGCCAGCAGTGCGCCGGGACATTCGAACACTGAAGCTTTCTTT. Translated: CASSAPGHSNTEAFF.

In its sample, this clonotype was seen a few times. The gene calls are TRBV3-1 and TRBJ1-1; TRBD1 matches at 7 bases. From germline, CDR1 is LGHDT and CDR2 YNNKEL (reference sequence). The CDR3 consists of 15 residues. Germline trimming cut 4 bases from V and 7 bases from J; bases unmatched to any gene: 12. The CDR3: CASSPSGTELGEAFF. The CDR3, as DNA: TGTGCCAGCAGCCCCTCAGGGACAGAGCTAGGTGAAGCTTTCTTT.

The rearrangement links TRBV5-1 to TRBJ2-7; 7 bases map to TRBD1. From germline, CDR1 is SGHRS and CDR2 YFSETQ. The trim removed 4 bases at V and 3 bases at J, leaving 7 bases unmatched. The CDR3 is 14 amino acids. CDR3 loop: CASSGGQNYYEQYF. CDR3 DNA sequence: TGCGCCAGCAGCGGGGGACAGAACTACTACGAGCAGTACTTC.

The chain couples TRBV15 to TRBJ2-1; D possibly corresponds to TRBD1 (6 bases). V was trimmed by 0 bases and J by 12 bases, leaving 12 bases between them. Germline CDR1 reads LNHNV; CDR2 reads YYDKDF (reference sequence). The CDR3 is 13 residues long. The CDR3 region has the DNA TGTGCCACCAGCAGAGACAGGGGTTGGGGGCAGTTCTTC. Protein product: CATSRDRGWGQFF.

The chain links TRBV7-4 to TRBJ2-2; D gene ambiguous. Trimming left V 6 bases short and J 5 bases short, with 10 bases between. Germline V lookup: CDR1 SGHVT, CDR2 SQSDAQ. CDR3 size: 13 residues. DNA of the CDR3: TGTGCCAGCAGGCGTGATCTTACCGGGGAGCTGTTTTTT. This sequence encodes CASRRDLTGELFF.

This chain uses TRBV19 with TRBJ2-6; 9 positions agree with TRBD2. Germline V CDR1 and CDR2: LNHDA, SQIVND (reference sequence). This CDR3 spans 17 amino acids. V trimming: 3 bases; J trimming: 4 bases; junction bases outside the gene matches: 7. CDR3 nucleotide sequence: TGTGCCAGTAGTATCCGCGGGAGGGCGTGGGGGGCCAACGTCCTGACTTTC. This encodes CASSIRGRAWGANVLTF.

The J gene is TRBJ2-3, the V gene TRBV7-3; D might be TRBD2 (7 bases). V was pared by 8 bases and J by 3 bases, with 21 bases between. The CDR3 is 16 amino acids. The germline CDR1 and CDR2 sequences are SGHTA and FQGTGA. The CDR3 region is CASAPRGGRGTDTQYF. The CDR3 DNA reads TGTGCCAGCGCCCCGAGGGGGGGCAGGGGAACAGATACGCAGTATTTT.

With regard to this clonotype: The junction shows a germline mismatch at one end, possibly a read error. The chain has TRBV6-4 and TRBJ2-7; 7 bases are a match to TRBD1. Germline lookup yields CDR1 MRHNA and CDR2 SNTAGT. The CDR3 covers 14 residues. CDR3 in amino acids: CASSERDSSYGQYF. The CDR3 coding sequence is TGTGCCAGCAGCGAAAGGGACAGCTCCTACGGGCAGTACTTC.

This chain links TRBV7-9 with TRBJ2-1; D is ambiguous. The J call may be wrong; the DNA end is better matched by TRBJ2-7. The CDR3 runs 15 residues. CDR1 and CDR2 (germline): SEHNR, FQNEAQ (reference sequence). The DNA for the CDR3 is TGTGCCAGCAGCTTAGCGGCGGATTGGATCCACGAGCAGTACTTC. Protein product: CASSLAADWIHEQYF.

The chain joins TRBV20-1 to TRBJ2-3; 9 nucleotides agree with TRBD1. Trimming removed 1 base from V and 3 bases from J; junction bases left unmatched: 11. The CDR3 is made up of 17 amino acids. Germline assignment: CDR1 DFQATT and CDR2 SNEGSKA (reference sequence). The CDR3 sequence: CSARASQGQGATDTQYF. The CDR3 nucleotides read TGCAGTGCTAGAGCCTCCCAGGGACAGGGTGCGACAGATACGCAGTATTTT.

The chain has TRBV9 and TRBJ2-3, with 7 bases aligning to TRBD2. Germline lookup yields CDR1 SGDLS and CDR2 YYNGEE. V gave up 0 bases and J gave up 4 bases; unmatched junction bases: 14. The CDR3 covers 18 residues. The CDR3 DNA follows: TGTGCCAGCAGCGTAGGGCGCTTGGGCGGGAGAAAAGCAGATACGCAGTATTTT. Translating it yields CASSVGRLGGRKADTQYF.

The chain joins TRBV20-1 to TRBJ2-1, with no clear D. V was cut by 1 base and J by 4 bases, with 8 bases left in between. The germline CDR1 and CDR2 sequences are DFQATT and SNEGSKA (reference sequence). This CDR3 has 13 residues. This CDR3 is CSARGLIYNEQFF. The CDR3 nucleotides are TGCAGTGCTAGAGGCCTCATATACAATGAGCAGTTCTTC.

V and J are TRBV20-1 and TRBJ2-7; 16 nucleotides line up with TRBD2. Per germline, CDR1 DFQATT and CDR2 SNEGSKA (reference sequence). The J segment lost 0 bases and the V segment lost 6 bases, leaving 5 bases of the junction unmatched. CDR3 length: 16 residues. CDR3 residues: CSAAGTSGRASYEQYF. The CDR3 DNA is TGCAGTGCCGCCGGGACTAGCGGGAGGGCCTCCTACGAGCAGTACTTC.

The rearrangement links TRBV9 to TRBJ1-1; 8 nucleotides match TRBD1. This CDR3 is 14 amino acids long. Trimming cost V 4 bases and J 5 bases; bases outside gene matches: 7. CDR1 SGDLS and CDR2 YYNGEE come from the germline V gene. The DNA for the CDR3 is TGTGCCAGCAGCTTAGGGCAGGGGGCGACTGAAGCTTTCTTT. This gives the protein CASSLGQGATEAFF.

CDR3 in DNA: TGTGCCAGCAGTGATGACGGATTCGGCGAGCAGTACTTC. It encodes CASSDDGFGEQYF. This rearrangement joins TRBV6-6 to TRBJ2-7; no reliable D call. With 5 bases removed from V and 6 bases from J, the gap between germline ends came to 14 bases. The CDR3 runs 13 residues. The germline V gene has CDR1 MNHNY and CDR2 SVGAGI (reference sequence).

V usage is TRBV7-6 and J usage is TRBJ2-7, with 10 bases lining up with TRBD2. The CDR3 spans 16 residues. V lost 1 base and J lost 2; bases outside the gene matches: 5. In germline, CDR1 is SGHVS, CDR2 FNYEAQ. The DNA of the CDR3 is TGTGCCAGCAGCTTAGGATCCCTAGCGGGGGCCTACGAGCAGTACTTC. As protein: CASSLGSLAGAYEQYF.